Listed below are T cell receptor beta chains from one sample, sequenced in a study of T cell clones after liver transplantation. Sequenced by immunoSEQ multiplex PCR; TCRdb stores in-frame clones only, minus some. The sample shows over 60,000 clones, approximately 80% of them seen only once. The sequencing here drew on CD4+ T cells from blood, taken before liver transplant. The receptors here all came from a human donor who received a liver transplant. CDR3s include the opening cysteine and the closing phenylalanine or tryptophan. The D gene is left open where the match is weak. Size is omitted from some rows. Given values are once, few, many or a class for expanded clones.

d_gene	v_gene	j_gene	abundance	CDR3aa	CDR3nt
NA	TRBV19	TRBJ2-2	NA	CASSLNRVGSGELFF	TGTGCCAGTAGTCTTAACAGGGTGGGGTCCGGGGAGCTGTTTTTT
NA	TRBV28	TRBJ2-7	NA	CAISRGYEQYF	TGTGCCATCTCAAGGGGCTACGAGCAGTACTTC
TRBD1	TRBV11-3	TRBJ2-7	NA	CASSSLDRGVKQYF	TGTGCCAGCAGCTCCCTGGACAGGGGAGTCAAGCAGTACTTC
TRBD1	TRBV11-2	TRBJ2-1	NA	CASSAIRDRGYEQFF	TGTGCCAGCAGCGCCATCCGGGACAGGGGGTATGAGCAGTTCTTC
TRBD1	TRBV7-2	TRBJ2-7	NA	CASSLRAAGGYEQYF	TGTGCCAGCAGCTTACGGGCGGCAGGGGGCTACGAGCAGTACTTC
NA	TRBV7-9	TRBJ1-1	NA	CASSFPAFASMNTEAFF	TGTGCCAGCAGCTTCCCAGCGTTTGCCTCAATGAACACTGAAGCTTTCTTT
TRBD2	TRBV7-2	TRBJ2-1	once	CASSLTPAGGLHEQFF	TGTGCCAGCAGCTTAACCCCCGCGGGAGGGTTACATGAGCAGTTCTTC
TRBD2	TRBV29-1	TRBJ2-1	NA	CSGGLAGYNEQFF	TGCAGCGGCGGACTAGCGGGCTACAATGAGCAGTTCTTC
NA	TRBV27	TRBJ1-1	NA	CASSLAGQNTEAFF	TGTGCCAGCAGTTTGGCAGGGCAGAACACTGAAGCTTTCTTT
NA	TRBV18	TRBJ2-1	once	CASSPILIAGNEQFF	TGTGCCAGCTCACCGATCCTGATAGCTGGGAATGAGCAGTTCTTC